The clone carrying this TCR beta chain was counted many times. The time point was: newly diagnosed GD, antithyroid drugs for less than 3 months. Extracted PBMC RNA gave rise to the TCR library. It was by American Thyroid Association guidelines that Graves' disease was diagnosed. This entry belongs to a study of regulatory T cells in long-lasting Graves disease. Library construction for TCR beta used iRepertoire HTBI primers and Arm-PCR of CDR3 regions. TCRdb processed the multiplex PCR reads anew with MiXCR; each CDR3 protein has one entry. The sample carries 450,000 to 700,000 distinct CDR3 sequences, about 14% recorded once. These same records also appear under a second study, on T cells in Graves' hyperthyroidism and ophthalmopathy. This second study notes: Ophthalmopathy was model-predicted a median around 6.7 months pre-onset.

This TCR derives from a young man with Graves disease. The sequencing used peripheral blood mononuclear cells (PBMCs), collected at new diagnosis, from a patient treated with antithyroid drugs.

CDR3 DNA: TGCAGCGTTGCAAGGGGGCTGAGGACTGAAGCTTTCTTT. Translating it yields CSVARGLRTEAFF. The chain recombines TRBV29-1 with TRBJ1-1, with 7 bases aligning to TRBD1. The length of the CDR3 is 13 residues. Looked up from germline, CDR1 is SQVTM and CDR2 is ANQGSEA. Trimming removed 4 bases from V and 5 bases from J; junction bases left unmatched: 7.